This TCR beta chain came from a study of blood T cell repertoires in COVID-19. For the study at large: The United States, Italy and Spain were the sources of the acute and convalescent COVID-19 samples.

Original methodology: Estimates of nucleated cell counts were drawn from the amplification of reference gene primers. Repertoires were generated with immunoSEQ multiplex PCR, while TCRdb's copy carries only in-frame clones and drops some. V and J calls and clone size are as listed in that table; D and trimming were resolved from the DNA. The data show about 44,000 clones, 89% seen once. The CDR3 length is 16 residues. The germline V gene has CDR1 MNHEY and CDR2 SVGAGI. V lost 2 bases and J 7 bases, leaving 18 bases between the germline ends. Sample: peripheral blood. This TCR was recovered from a man in his 70s with active COVID-19. This chain connects TRBV6-5 to TRBJ2-1, with a possible D match to TRBD1 (6 bases). DNA of the CDR3: TGTGCCAGCAGTTACGTCCAGGGGCAGAGGGGGAATGAGCAGTTCTTC. Residues: CASSYVQGQRGNEQFF.